This T cell receptor (beta chain) derives from a study of blood T cell repertoires in COVID-19. Study summary: PBMCs, B-cell-depleted T cells, or T cells were the source of the cDNA or gDNA that made up the material.

Unmatched junction bases numbered 6, after V lost 0 bases and J lost 3 bases. In germline, CDR1 is SGHRS, CDR2 YFSETQ. This CDR3 spans 16 amino acids. Original processing notes: Estimation of nucleated cell counts was performed using reference gene primer amplification. Repertoires were generated with immunoSEQ multiplex PCR, while TCRdb's copy carries only in-frame clones and drops some. V and J calls and clone size are given by that table; D and trimming were obtained from the DNA. The sample yields around 200,000 clones, roughly four fifths seen once. This clonotype originated in a woman aged 40 to 49 with acute or convalescent COVID-19. Input material: peripheral blood. The rearrangement joins TRBV5-1 to TRBJ1-2; 9 nucleotides agree with TRBD1. The CDR3 DNA is TGCGCCAGCAGCTTGGGGCTCTGGACAGGGGACTATGGCTACACCTTC. Its protein is CASSLGLWTGDYGYTF.